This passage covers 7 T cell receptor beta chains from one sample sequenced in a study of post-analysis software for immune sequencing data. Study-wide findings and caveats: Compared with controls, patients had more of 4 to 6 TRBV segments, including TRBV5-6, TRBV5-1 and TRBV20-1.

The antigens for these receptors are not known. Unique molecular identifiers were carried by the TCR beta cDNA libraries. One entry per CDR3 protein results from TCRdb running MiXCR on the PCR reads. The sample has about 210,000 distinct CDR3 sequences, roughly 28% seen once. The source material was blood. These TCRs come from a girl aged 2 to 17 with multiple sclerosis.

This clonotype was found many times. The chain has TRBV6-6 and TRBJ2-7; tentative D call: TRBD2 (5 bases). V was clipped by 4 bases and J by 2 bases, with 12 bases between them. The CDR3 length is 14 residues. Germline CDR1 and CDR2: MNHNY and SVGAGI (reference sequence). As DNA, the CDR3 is TGTGCCAGCAGTTGGGGAGTGGATCCCTACGAGCAGTACTTC. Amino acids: CASSWGVDPYEQYF.

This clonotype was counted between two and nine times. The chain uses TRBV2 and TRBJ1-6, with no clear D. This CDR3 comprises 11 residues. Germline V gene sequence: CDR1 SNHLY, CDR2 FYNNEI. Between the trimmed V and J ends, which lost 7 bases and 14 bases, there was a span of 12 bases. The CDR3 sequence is CASTSGPTLHF. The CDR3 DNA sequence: TGTGCCAGCACCTCAGGACCTACCCTCCACTTT.

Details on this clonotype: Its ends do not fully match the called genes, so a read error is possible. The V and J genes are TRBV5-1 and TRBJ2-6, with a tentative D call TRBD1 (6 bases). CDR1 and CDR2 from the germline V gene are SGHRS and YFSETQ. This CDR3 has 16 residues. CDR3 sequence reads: CASSYTGYSGANVRTF. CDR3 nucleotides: TGCGCCAGCAGCTACACAGGGTACTCTGGGGCCAACGTCCGGACTTTC.

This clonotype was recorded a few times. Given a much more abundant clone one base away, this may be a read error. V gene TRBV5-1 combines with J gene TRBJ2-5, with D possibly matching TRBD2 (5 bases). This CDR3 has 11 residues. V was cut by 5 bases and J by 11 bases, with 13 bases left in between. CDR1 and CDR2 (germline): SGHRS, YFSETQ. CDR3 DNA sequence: TGCGCCAGCAGATCCGGGGATGGGCAGTACTTC. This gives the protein CASRSGDGQYF.

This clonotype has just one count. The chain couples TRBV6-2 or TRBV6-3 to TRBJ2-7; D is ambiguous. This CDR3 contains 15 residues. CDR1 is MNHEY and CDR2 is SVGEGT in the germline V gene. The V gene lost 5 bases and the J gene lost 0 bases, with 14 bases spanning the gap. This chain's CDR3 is CASSRGSIDSYEQYF. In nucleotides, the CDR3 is TGTGCCAGCAGTCGTGGGTCGATTGACTCCTACGAGCAGTACTTC.

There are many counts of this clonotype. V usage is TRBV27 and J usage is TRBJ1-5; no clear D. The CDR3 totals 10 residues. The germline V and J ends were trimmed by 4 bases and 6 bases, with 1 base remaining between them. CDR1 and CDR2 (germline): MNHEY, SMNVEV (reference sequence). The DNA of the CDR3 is TGTGCCAGCAGTTGTCAGCCCCAGCATTTT. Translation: CASSCQPQHF.

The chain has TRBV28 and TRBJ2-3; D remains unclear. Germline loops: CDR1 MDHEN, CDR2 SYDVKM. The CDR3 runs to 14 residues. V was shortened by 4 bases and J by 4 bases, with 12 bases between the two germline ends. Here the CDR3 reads CASSSPQSADTQYF. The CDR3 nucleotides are TGTGCCAGCAGTTCCCCTCAGAGCGCAGATACGCAGTATTTT.